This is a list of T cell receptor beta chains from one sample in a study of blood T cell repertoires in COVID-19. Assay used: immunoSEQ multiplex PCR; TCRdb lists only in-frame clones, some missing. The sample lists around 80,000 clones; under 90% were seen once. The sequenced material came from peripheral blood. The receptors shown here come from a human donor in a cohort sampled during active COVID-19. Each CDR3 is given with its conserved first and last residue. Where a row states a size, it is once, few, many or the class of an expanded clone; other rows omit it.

CDR3: CAWAPTGRVDTQYF; V: TRBV30; size: few
CDR3: CASSLRTGQETQYF; V: TRBV18; size: once
CDR3: CASSLRDRAYNEQFF; V: TRBV7-8; size: -
CDR3: CASSAGTGSYEQYF; V: TRBV2; size: -
CDR3: CASRVDAGSMNEQFF; V: TRBV5-1; size: -
CDR3: CASSRQGVGEQYF; V: TRBV6-6; size: -
CDR3: CASSNRENSPLHF; V: TRBV18; size: few
CDR3: CASSTPRQGQETQYF; V: TRBV19; size: -
CDR3: CASSSRVYEQYF; V: TRBV7-8; size: -
CDR3: CASSIVASGTDTQYF; V: TRBV19; size: -
CDR3: CASSYSAFNEKLFF; V: TRBV6-6; size: -
CDR3: CASSPRAGDTGELFF; V: TRBV7-3; size: -
CDR3: CASSIKGGSTFGPARHF; V: TRBV19; size: -
CDR3: CASSPRLSGGENEQYF; V: TRBV18; size: -
CDR3: CASSLSTSPGAKQYF; V: TRBV27; size: -
CDR3: CASSFGQGSNYGYTF; V: TRBV27; size: once
CDR3: CASSSGGGTAFF; V: TRBV19; size: -
CDR3: CAISSDRGNSPLHF; V: TRBV10-3; size: few
CDR3: CASSTESNQPQHF; V: TRBV2; size: -
CDR3: CASPTGTLFMNTEAFF; V: TRBV25-1; size: few
CDR3: CASSESSSGGAREQFF; V: TRBV10-1; size: once
CDR3: CASSLASRTGGNTIYF; V: TRBV7-8; size: -
CDR3: CASGSPHRSPFNEQFF; V: TRBV12-5; size: once
CDR3: CASSQDPAGMSGELFF; V: TRBV4-1; size: -
CDR3: CASSQGRSGQPQHF; V: TRBV4-2; size: few
CDR3: CASSPQGNTEAFF; V: TRBV3-1/TRBV3-2; size: -
CDR3: CASSPILRGTYNEQFF; V: TRBV18; size: -
CDR3: CSATEAGKPTSYEQYF; V: TRBV20-1; size: once
CDR3: CASSDRGNQPQHF; V: TRBV6-5; size: once
CDR3: CASSVDLTSGPQHF; V: TRBV9; size: -
CDR3: CASSLSEKLFF; V: TRBV12-3/TRBV12-4; size: -
CDR3: CASGLEGLGTEAFF; V: TRBV12-5; size: -
CDR3: CSATERGDEAFF; V: TRBV20-1; size: few
CDR3: CASSRSGGTTNEQFF; V: TRBV5-6; size: -
CDR3: CASSSVTDTQYF; V: TRBV28; size: -
CDR3: CAISESVGRPGATYEQYF; V: TRBV10-3; size: -
CDR3: CASSGLTGTEAFF; V: TRBV5-1; size: -
CDR3: CASSALEGTIYF; V: TRBV5-5; size: few
CDR3: CASGTSGGLSYEQYF; V: TRBV10-3; size: -
CDR3: CASSLTGNQPQHF; V: TRBV25-1; size: -
CDR3: CASSLGLTNEQFF; V: TRBV11-2; size: -
CDR3: CASSPLPGQATNEKLFF; V: TRBV7-9; size: -
CDR3: CASSLLGQRGYGYTF; V: TRBV5-4; size: -
CDR3: CASTIWTGSSGNTIYF; V: TRBV19; size: -
CDR3: CAISEPSRQEYYEQYF; V: TRBV10-3; size: -
CDR3: CASSMRTGGNPGYTF; V: TRBV19; size: once
CDR3: CASSEAPRVGEQYF; V: TRBV6-1; size: -
CDR3: CASSIGTGGSNIYEQYF; V: TRBV9; size: -
CDR3: CASSMVGSDTEAFF; V: TRBV19; size: -
CDR3: CASSQSDRGFLSGNTIYF; V: TRBV3-1/TRBV3-2; size: -
CDR3: CSVEEGPGGWSYGYTF; V: TRBV29-1; size: -
CDR3: CATSESGTGSYNEQFF; V: TRBV24-1; size: -
CDR3: CASSVALASDTQYF; V: TRBV9; size: -
CDR3: CASSLEGTMNSPLHF; V: TRBV7-9; size: once